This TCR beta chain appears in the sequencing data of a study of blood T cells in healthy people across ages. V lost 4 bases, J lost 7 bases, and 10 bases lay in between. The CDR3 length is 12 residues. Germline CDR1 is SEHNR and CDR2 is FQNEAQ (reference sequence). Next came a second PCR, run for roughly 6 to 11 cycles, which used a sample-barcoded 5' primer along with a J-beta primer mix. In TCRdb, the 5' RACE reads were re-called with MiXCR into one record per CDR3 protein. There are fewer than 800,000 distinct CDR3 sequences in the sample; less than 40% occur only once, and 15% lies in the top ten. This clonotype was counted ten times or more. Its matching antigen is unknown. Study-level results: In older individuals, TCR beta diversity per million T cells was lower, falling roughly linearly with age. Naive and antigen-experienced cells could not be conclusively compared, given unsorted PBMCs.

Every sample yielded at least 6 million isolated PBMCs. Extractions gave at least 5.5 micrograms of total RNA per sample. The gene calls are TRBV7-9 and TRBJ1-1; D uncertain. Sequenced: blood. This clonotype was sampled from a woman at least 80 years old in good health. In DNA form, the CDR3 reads TGTGCCAGCAGCTCCGGAGGAATTGAAGCTTTCTTT. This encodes CASSSGGIEAFF. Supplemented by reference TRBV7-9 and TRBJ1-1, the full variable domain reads DTGVSQNPRHKITKRGQNVTFRCDPISEHNRLYWYRQTLGQGPEFLTYFQNEAQLEKSRLLSDRFSAERPKGSFSTLEIQRTEQGDSAMYLCASSSGGIEAFFGQGTRLTVV.